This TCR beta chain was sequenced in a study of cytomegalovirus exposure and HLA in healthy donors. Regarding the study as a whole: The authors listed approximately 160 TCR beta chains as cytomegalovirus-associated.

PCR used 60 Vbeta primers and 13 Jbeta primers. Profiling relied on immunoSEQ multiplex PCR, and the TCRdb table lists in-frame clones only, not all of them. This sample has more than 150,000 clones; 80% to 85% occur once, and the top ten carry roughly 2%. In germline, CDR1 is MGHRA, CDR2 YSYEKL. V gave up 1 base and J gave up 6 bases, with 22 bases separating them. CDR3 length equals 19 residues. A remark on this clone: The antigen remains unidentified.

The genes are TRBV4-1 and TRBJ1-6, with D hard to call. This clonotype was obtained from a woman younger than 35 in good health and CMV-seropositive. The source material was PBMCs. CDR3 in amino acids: CASSQGPMAAGSGNSPLHF. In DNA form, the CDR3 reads TGCGCCAGCAGCCAAGGGCCCATGGCAGCCGGCAGCGGTAATTCACCCCTCCACTTT.